This T cell receptor (beta chain) derives from a study of OX40 agonist ivuxolimab in advanced cancers. This table comes from immunoSEQ multiplex PCR, and its TCRdb copy is limited to in-frame clones, with some not included. Of 60,000 to 70,000 clones listed, approximately 80% are singletons. The length of the CDR3 is 15 residues. The germline V and J ends were trimmed by 1 base and 6 bases, with 12 bases remaining between them. The germline V gene has CDR1 SGHTA and CDR2 FQGNSA. Sequenced here: CD4+ or CD8+ T cells sorted from blood, sampled in a trial of the OX40 agonist ivuxolimab. This clonotype was obtained from an adult with an advanced solid tumor such as melanoma, head and neck, liver or kidney cancer. The J gene is TRBJ2-2, the V gene TRBV7-2; unclear D gene. The CDR3 region is CASSLDPGSPGELFF. CDR3 sequence (DNA): TGTGCCAGCAGCTTAGACCCCGGCAGCCCCGGGGAGCTGTTTTTT.